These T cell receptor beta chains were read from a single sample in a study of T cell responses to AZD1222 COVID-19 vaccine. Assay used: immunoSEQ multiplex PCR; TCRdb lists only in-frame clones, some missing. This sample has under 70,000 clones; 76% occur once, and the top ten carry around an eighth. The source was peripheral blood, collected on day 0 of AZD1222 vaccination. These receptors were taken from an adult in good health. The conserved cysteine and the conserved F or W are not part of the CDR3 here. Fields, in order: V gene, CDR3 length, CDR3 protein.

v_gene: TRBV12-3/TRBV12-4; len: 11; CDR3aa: ASSYVQGDTQY
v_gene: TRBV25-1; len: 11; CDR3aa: ASSVEERYGYT
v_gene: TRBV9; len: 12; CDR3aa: ASSPGGDPYEQY
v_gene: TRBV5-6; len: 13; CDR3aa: ASSLYRGNTGELF
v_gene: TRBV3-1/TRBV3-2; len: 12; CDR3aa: ASNTGTGSEKLF
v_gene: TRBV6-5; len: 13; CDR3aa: ASSSGGSRNTEAF
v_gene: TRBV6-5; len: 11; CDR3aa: ASSQTRDQPQH
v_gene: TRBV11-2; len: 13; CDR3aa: ASSLAHSVGETQY
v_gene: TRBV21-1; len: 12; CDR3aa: ASSRQGHNQPQH
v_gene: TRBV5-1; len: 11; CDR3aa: ASSLEGTPEAF
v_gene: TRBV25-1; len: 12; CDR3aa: ASSEWGGNYGYT
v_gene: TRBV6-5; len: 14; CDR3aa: ASSYGTQRGNTEAF
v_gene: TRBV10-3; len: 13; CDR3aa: AITVWDREFDGYT
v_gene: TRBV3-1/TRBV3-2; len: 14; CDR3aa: ASSYRGPNEGEKLF
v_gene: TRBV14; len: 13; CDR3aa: ASSQVQADNSPLH
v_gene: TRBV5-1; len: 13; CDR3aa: ASSGQGTGVGELF
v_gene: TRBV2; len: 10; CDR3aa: ASRGNNYGYT
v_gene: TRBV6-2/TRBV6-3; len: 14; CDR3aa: ASSYWGGVSNQPQH
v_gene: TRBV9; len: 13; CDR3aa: ASSVVASGGPEQF
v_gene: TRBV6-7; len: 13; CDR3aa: ASSYIGQLNTEAF
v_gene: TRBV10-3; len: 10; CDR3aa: AISESDSPLH
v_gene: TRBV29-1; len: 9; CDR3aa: SANRGDTQY
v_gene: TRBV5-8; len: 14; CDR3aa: ASSFSERGGTDTQY
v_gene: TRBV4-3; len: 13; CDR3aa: ASSQDLLLNYGYT
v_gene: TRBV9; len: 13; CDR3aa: ASSAGTGGSYGYT
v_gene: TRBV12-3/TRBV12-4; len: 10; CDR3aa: ASSQRGRGYT
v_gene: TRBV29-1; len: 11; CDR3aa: SVVLTTDTEAF
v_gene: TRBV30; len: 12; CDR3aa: AWSREGWDEKLF
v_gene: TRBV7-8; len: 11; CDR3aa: ASRDRGQYEQY
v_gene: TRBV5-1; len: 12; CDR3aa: ASSPSEGVDTQY
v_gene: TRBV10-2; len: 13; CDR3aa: ASGGRQGDNQPQH
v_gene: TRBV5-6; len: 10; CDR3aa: ASSLTDYGYT
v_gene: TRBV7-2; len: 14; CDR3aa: ASSLELGGSYNEQF
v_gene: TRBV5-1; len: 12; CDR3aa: ASSLRGSADTQY
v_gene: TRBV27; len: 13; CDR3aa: ASSPTSNSNQPQH
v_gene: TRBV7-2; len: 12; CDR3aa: ASSRPGLGNIQY
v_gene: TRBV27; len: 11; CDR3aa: ASSLEGRYEQY
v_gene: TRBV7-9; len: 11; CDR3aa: ASSSSSGNTIY
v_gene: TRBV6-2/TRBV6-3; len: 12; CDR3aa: ASSYQSSGNTIY
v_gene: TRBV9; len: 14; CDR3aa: ASSVGGSSGVETQY